The next 19 T cell receptor beta chains were all read from a single sample in a study of T cells in Graves' hyperthyroidism and ophthalmopathy. TCR beta CDR3 regions were amplified from RNA transcripts. The HTBI primer set served for first-round RT-PCR of the TCR CDR3. TCRdb redid the calling of the multiplex PCR reads with MiXCR, one entry per CDR3 protein. The data contain around 690,000 distinct CDR3 sequences, less than 25% of them singletons. The sample was blood. The receptors were gathered from a man aged 25-40 years with Graves' ophthalmopathy.

This clonotype was counted many times. This sequence joins TRBV2 and TRBJ2-2, with D possibly being TRBD2 (6 bases). Germline V lookup: CDR1 SNHLY, CDR2 FYNNEI. The CDR3 covers 14 residues. The germline V and J ends were trimmed by 10 bases and 0 bases, with 12 bases remaining between them. The CDR3 DNA reads TGTGCCACATCCGGGACTGCGAACACCGGGGAGCTGTTTTTT. Amino acids: CATSGTANTGELFF.

This clonotype was observed many times. The chain has TRBV5-1 and TRBJ2-5; 10 nucleotides agree with TRBD1. After removal of 0 bases from V and 5 bases from J, the junction contained 1 base not matched to a gene. Germline CDR1 SGHRS, CDR2 YFSETQ. The CDR3 length is 14 residues. The chain's CDR3 is CASSLGQGAETQYF. The CDR3 DNA reads as TGCGCCAGCAGCTTGGGACAGGGGGCTGAGACCCAGTACTTC.

This chain connects TRBV10-1 to TRBJ1-1; TRBD1 is a possible D gene (6 bases). Trimming pared 9 bases from V and 0 bases from J, leaving 20 bases between. Germline assignment: CDR1 WNHNN and CDR2 SYGVQD (reference sequence). This CDR3 has 16 amino acids. This CDR3 is CARAPRTVAMNTEAFF. The CDR3 nucleotides read TGCGCCAGAGCACCCCGGACAGTCGCCATGAACACTGAAGCTTTCTTT.

The rearrangement uses TRBV5-1 and TRBJ2-7, with TRBD2 matching over 11 bases. Germline V gene lookup returns CDR1 SGHRS and CDR2 YFSETQ. The V gene end was trimmed by 6 bases and the J gene end by 2 bases; junction bases not matched to a gene: 7. The CDR3 is made up of 15 amino acids. The CDR3 DNA sequence: TGCGCCAGCACCGATGGGACTAGCGGAACCTACGAGCAGTACTTC. Translating it yields CASTDGTSGTYEQYF.

The chain combines TRBV7-8 with TRBJ2-7; TRBD2 aligns across 11 bases. The J segment lost 7 bases and the V segment lost 5 bases, leaving 10 bases of the junction unmatched. This CDR3 spans 15 amino acids. Germline V gene data show CDR1 as SGHVS and CDR2 as FQNEAQ. CDR3 sequence reads: CASSPISGRAWEQYF. The CDR3 region has the DNA TGTGCCAGCAGCCCCATTAGCGGGAGGGCGTGGGAGCAGTACTTC.

The rearrangement joins TRBV6-2 or TRBV6-3 to TRBJ2-7; 10 bases map to TRBD1. Trimming removed 8 bases from V and 3 bases from J; junction bases left unmatched: 13. This CDR3 spans 16 amino acids. From germline, CDR1 is MNHEY and CDR2 SVGEGT. CDR3 amino acids: CASSNPRDRGNYEQYF. The CDR3 DNA sequence: TGTGCCAGCTCTAACCCCCGGGACAGGGGAAACTACGAGCAGTACTTC.

Ten or more counts support this clonotype. The chain has TRBV18 and TRBJ2-2; D unclear. Germline V gene sequence: CDR1 KGHSH, CDR2 LQKENI. The V end was cut by 5 bases, the J end by 3 bases, with 4 bases between. The CDR3 contains 12 residues. CDR3 protein: CASSTDTGELFF. CDR3 sequence (DNA): TGTGCCAGCTCAACTGACACCGGGGAGCTGTTTTTT.

This clonotype occurred a few times. At one of its ends the junction is not consistent with the germline gene, which may arise from a read error. The V and J genes are TRBV2 and TRBJ2-5; D tentatively fits TRBD1 or TRBD2 (7 bases each). The CDR3 sequence is 14 residues long. CDR1 is SNHLY and CDR2 is FYNNEI in the germline V gene. The CDR3 DNA is TGTACCAGCAGTCAGGGGGGGACAGTCCAGACCCAGTACTTC. Protein product: CTSSQGGTVQTQYF.

This clonotype was recorded a few times. The V call is TRBV27, the J call TRBJ2-1; 13 bases fit TRBD2. Trimming removed 7 bases from V and 6 bases from J; junction bases left unmatched: 24. Per germline, CDR1 MNHEY and CDR2 SMNVEV (reference sequence). The CDR3 has 21 residues. The CDR3 DNA is TGTGCCAGCACTCAGGGGGTAGGGACTAGCGGGATGGAGATATTGATCAATGAGCAGTTCTTC. It yields the protein CASTQGVGTSGMEILINEQFF.

V usage is TRBV12-3 or TRBV12-4 and J usage is TRBJ2-5, with 10 bases identical to TRBD2. Unmatched junction bases numbered 6, after V lost 3 bases and J lost 5 bases. CDR3 length: 15 amino acids. The CDR3 coding sequence is TGTGCCAGCAGTTTTAGGGGGACTAGCGTTGAGACCCAGTACTTC. Its protein is CASSFRGTSVETQYF.

This clonotype was observed many times. The rearrangement joins TRBV27 to TRBJ2-1; D not resolved. Per germline, CDR1 MNHEY and CDR2 SMNVEV (reference sequence). The CDR3 spans 17 residues. V was pared by 0 bases and J by 0 bases, with 12 bases between. The CDR3 here is CASSLSGARSSYNEQFF. CDR3 in DNA: TGTGCCAGCAGTTTATCAGGAGCGCGCAGCTCCTACAATGAGCAGTTCTTC.

As concerns this clonotype: The junction departs from germline at one end; a sequencing error may be responsible. The chain uses TRBV30 and TRBJ2-7, with 7 bases that match TRBD1. This CDR3 region has 13 residues. The germline V gene encodes CDR1 GTSNPN and CDR2 SVGIG (reference sequence). CDR3 bases: TGTGCCTCGAGTAAGGGGGCAGGATACGAGCAGTACTTC. This sequence encodes CASSKGAGYEQYF.

This clonotype was seen repeatedly, ten times or more. This chain uses TRBV12-3 or TRBV12-4 with TRBJ2-5, with 11 nucleotides matching TRBD2. There are 15 residues in the CDR3. V dropped 2 bases and J dropped 5; count of bases not matched to a gene: 4. CDR3 in amino acids: CASSLTSGSWETQYF. CDR3 DNA: TGTGCCAGCAGTTTAACTAGCGGGAGTTGGGAGACCCAGTACTTC.

Note on this clonotype: The germline gene is not matched at one end of the junction; a read error may be the cause. The V call is TRBV27, the J call TRBJ2-3; D ambiguous. The CDR3 has 16 residues. Germline loops: CDR1 MNHEY, CDR2 SMNVEV (reference sequence). For the CDR3, the DNA is TGTGCCAGCAGTCGGTGGGGTCCCAGGAGCACAGATACGCAGTGTTTT. This translates into CASSRWGPRSTDTQCF.

The V gene is TRBV19, the J gene TRBJ2-3; 7 bases are a match to TRBD1. V was pared by 10 bases and J by 1 base, with 8 bases of the junction left unmatched. From germline, CDR1 is LNHDA and CDR2 SQIVND (reference sequence). The CDR3 spans 14 residues. CDR3 protein: CATWNRGGTDTQYF. DNA of the CDR3: TGTGCCACTTGGAACAGGGGAGGCACAGATACGCAGTATTTT.

The gene calls are TRBV7-6 and TRBJ2-7; D is tentatively TRBD1 or TRBD2 (5 bases each). CDR1 and CDR2 (germline): SGHVS, FNYEAQ. The CDR3 totals 15 residues. V was cut by 1 base and J by 0 bases, with 10 bases left in between. The CDR3 region is CASSLEEGHSYEQYF. CDR3 bases: TGTGCCAGCAGCTTAGAAGAGGGGCACTCCTACGAGCAGTACTTC.

This clonotype was observed many times. The rearrangement links TRBV12-3 or TRBV12-4 to TRBJ2-7; 7 nucleotides align to TRBD1. After removal of 6 bases from V and 5 bases from J, the junction contained 16 bases not matched to a gene. CDR3 size: 16 residues. CDR3: CASRHHQGGADHEQYF. CDR3 bases: TGTGCCAGCAGACACCATCAAGGGGGCGCGGATCACGAGCAGTACTTC.

V and J are TRBV5-1 and TRBJ1-4; TRBD1 is a possible D gene (6 bases). Germline V gene sequence: CDR1 SGHRS, CDR2 YFSETQ. V was trimmed by 0 bases and J by 5 bases, leaving 11 bases between them. The CDR3 totals 15 residues. The DNA of the CDR3 is TGCGCCAGCAGCTTGGGCTCAGGGGTCAATGAAAAACTGTTTTTT. Amino acid sequence: CASSLGSGVNEKLFF. The full variable domain, with the rest looked up from reference TRBV5-1 and TRBJ1-4, is KAGVTQTPRYLIKTRGQQVTLSCSPISGHRSVSWYQQTPGQGLQFLFEYFSETQRNKGNFPGRFSGRQFSNSRSEMNVSTLELGDSALYLCASSLGSGVNEKLFFGSGTQLSVL.

The sample holds many counts of this clonotype. The chain uses TRBV28 and TRBJ2-3; D unresolved. The CDR3 loop spans 11 amino acids. Germline-derived CDR1 and CDR2 are MDHEN and SYDVKM. Trimming cost V 5 bases and J 7 bases, with 7 bases left between them. The CDR3 sequence is CASSPSYTQYF. Here the CDR3 DNA reads TGTGCCAGCAGTCCATCGTATACGCAGTATTTT.